These 11 T cell receptor beta chains share one sample of origin, sequenced in a study of T cells of healthy individuals. TCRdb processed the 5' RACE reads anew with MiXCR; each CDR3 protein has one entry. Of 40,000 to 65,000 distinct CDR3 sequences in the sample, approximately 15% are singletons; the top ten hold about 15%. The receptors were sampled from a human donor in good health.

The chain recombines TRBV6-1 with TRBJ1-1, with no clear D. The CDR3 has 14 amino acids. V lost 5 bases to trimming and J lost 1 base, with 11 bases between them. CDR1 MNHNS and CDR2 SASEGT come from the germline V gene. This CDR3 is CASSSQEGNTEAFF. CDR3 nucleotide sequence: TGTGCCAGCAGTTCCCAGGAAGGGAACACTGAAGCTTTCTTT.

Note on this clonotype: A much larger clone lies one base from this, so it may be a read error. The V and J genes are TRBV7-2 and TRBJ1-4; possibly TRBD1 for D (6 bases). Germline loops: CDR1 SGHTA, CDR2 FQGNSA. This CDR3 region has 14 residues. DNA for the CDR3: TGTGCCAGCAGCGCACTAACAGGGAGTGAAGAACTGTTTTTT. It specifies CASSALTGSEELFF.

This clonotype was counted a few times. The gene calls are TRBV6-2 or TRBV6-3 and TRBJ1-1; no reliable D call. Trimming removed 6 bases at V and 1 base at J, with 9 bases between. The CDR3 sequence is 13 residues long. Germline V lookup: CDR1 MNHEY, CDR2 SVGEGT. In nucleotides, the CDR3 is TGTGCCAGCAGCGGAGAGACGAACACTGAAGCTTTCTTT. The encoded protein is CASSGETNTEAFF.

This clonotype occurred many times. This chain links TRBV21-1 with TRBJ1-1; TRBD1, the D gene given by the table, was not confirmed from the DNA. TRBV21-1 is deemed a pseudogene. This CDR3 comprises 11 residues. The CDR3 DNA is TGTGCCAGCAGCCGGGGGACAGAAGCTTTCTTT. Its protein is CASSRGTEAFF.

The chain links TRBV6-6 to TRBJ2-7; the D gene is possibly TRBD1 (7 bases). The ends were cut back, 5 bases at V and 0 bases at J, with 14 bases in the middle. Germline CDR1 MNHNY, CDR2 SVGAGI (reference sequence). The CDR3 consists of 15 residues. The CDR3 is CASSRGTVSSYEQYF. The CDR3, as DNA: TGTGCCAGCAGTCGCGGGACAGTTAGCTCCTACGAGCAGTACTTC.

This clonotype was recorded many times. The V and J genes are TRBV4-1 and TRBJ1-4; the D is unclear. This CDR3 is built from 17 residues. V dropped 2 bases and J dropped 0 bases, with 13 bases sitting between them. Germline V lookup: CDR1 MGHRA, CDR2 YSYEKL. CDR3 sequence: CASSQYNGPTTNEKLFF. CDR3 in DNA: TGCGCCAGCAGCCAATACAACGGTCCGACAACTAATGAAAAACTGTTTTTT.

This clonotype was counted between two and nine times. V and J are TRBV5-1 and TRBJ1-2; TRBD1 agrees at 10 bases. The CDR3 totals 14 residues. V trimming: 5 bases; J trimming: 7 bases; junction bases outside the gene matches: 8. The V gene's germline CDR1 is SGHRS and CDR2 YFSETQ. CDR3 coding DNA: TGCGCCAGCAGAGAGCAGACAGGGGGCTTTGGCTACACCTTC. It yields the protein CASREQTGGFGYTF.

J is TRBJ2-3 and V is TRBV2, with 11 nucleotides matching TRBD2. Germline V CDR1 and CDR2: SNHLY, FYNNEI. V gave up 5 bases and J gave up 2 bases; unmatched junction bases: 12. The CDR3 runs 18 residues. The CDR3 coding sequence is TGTGCCAGCAGTTCTAGCGGGGGGTTCTCACCCTCCACAGATACGCAGTATTTT. Translation gives CASSSSGGFSPSTDTQYF.

This clonotype was detected only a few times. The chain employs TRBV7-8 and TRBJ2-3, with TRBD1 matching over 8 bases. The V and J ends lost 5 bases and 2 bases, in that order; junction bases with no gene match: 6. Germline CDR1 SGHVS, CDR2 FQNEAQ. This CDR3 has 15 amino acids. The CDR3 nucleotides read TGTGCCAGCAGCCGGACAGGGATAATCACAGATACGCAGTATTTT. Residues: CASSRTGIITDTQYF.

The chain is built from TRBV13 and TRBJ2-6; D perhaps matches TRBD2 (5 bases). V was cut by 5 bases and J by 4 bases, with 12 bases left in between. The length of the CDR3 is 15 residues. From germline, CDR1 is PRHDT and CDR2 FYEKMQ (reference sequence). CDR3 residues: CASSRSGIGANVLTF. The CDR3, as DNA: TGTGCCAGCAGCCGTTCCGGGATAGGGGCCAACGTCCTGACTTTC.

This clonotype was counted many times. The chain is built from TRBV9 and TRBJ1-4; D gene ambiguous. From germline, CDR1 is SGDLS and CDR2 YYNGEE. V lost 3 bases, J lost 1 base, and 10 bases lay in between. CDR3 length: 15 amino acids. CDR3 in DNA: TGTGCCAGCAGCGCATGGACGGGAACTAATGAAAAACTGTTTTTT. It codes for CASSAWTGTNEKLFF.